The sequence of this TCR beta chain was determined in a study of T-cell reconstitution after alpha-beta-depleted transplantation in children. Unique molecular identifiers were incorporated into the prepared TCRbeta library. From the PCR reads, TCRdb called clonotypes with MiXCR, one entry per CDR3 protein. The data hold hundreds of thousands of distinct CDR3 sequences, with about 16% observed a single time. CDR3 length equals 14 residues. In germline, CDR1 is SGHRS, CDR2 YFSETQ. V lost 4 bases, J lost 10 bases, and 20 bases lay in between. This chain uses TRBV5-1 with TRBJ1-1; D remains ambiguous. The sequences come from PBMCs from the stem cell graft donor, collected from the stem cell graft. The source is a human donor who donated a stem cell graft to a child with acute lymphoblastic leukemia. The CDR3 is CASSLRASRNVAFF. The CDR3 DNA follows: TGCGCCAGCAGCCTCCGGGCCTCTCGGAATGTAGCTTTCTTT. The full variable domain, its missing parts supplied by reference TRBV5-1 and TRBJ1-1, is KAGVTQTPRYLIKTRGQQVTLSCSPISGHRSVSWYQQTPGQGLQFLFEYFSETQRNKGNFPGRFSGRQFSNSRSEMNVSTLELGDSALYLCASSLRASRNVAFFGQGTRLTVV.